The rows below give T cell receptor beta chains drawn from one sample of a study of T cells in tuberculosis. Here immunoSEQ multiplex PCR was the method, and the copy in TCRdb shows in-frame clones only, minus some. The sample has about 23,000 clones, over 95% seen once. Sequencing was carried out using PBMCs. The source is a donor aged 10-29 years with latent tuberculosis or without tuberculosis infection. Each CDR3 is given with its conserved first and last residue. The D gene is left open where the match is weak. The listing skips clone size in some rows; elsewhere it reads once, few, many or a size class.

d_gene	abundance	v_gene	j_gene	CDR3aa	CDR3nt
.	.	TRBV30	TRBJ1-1	CAWLQGKGTEAFF	TGTGCCTGGTTACAGGGTAAGGGCACTGAAGCTTTCTTT
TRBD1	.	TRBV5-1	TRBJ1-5	CASSEQGANQPQHF	TGCGCCAGCAGCGAACAGGGGGCGAATCAGCCCCAGCATTTT
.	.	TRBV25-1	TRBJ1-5	CASSGTGGNQPQHF	TGTGCCAGCAGTGGGACTGGCGGGAATCAGCCCCAGCATTTT
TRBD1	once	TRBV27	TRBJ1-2	CASSLRDRAGYTF	TGTGCCAGCAGTCTCCGGGACAGGGCTGGCTACACCTTC
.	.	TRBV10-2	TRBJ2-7	CASSEVGGAYEQYF	TGCGCCAGCAGTGAGGTAGGGGGGGCCTACGAGCAGTACTTC
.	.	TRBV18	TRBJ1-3	CASSPPDSSSGNTIYF	TGTGCCAGCTCACCACCCGACAGCAGCTCTGGAAACACCATATATTTT
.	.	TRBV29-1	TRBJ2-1	CSVPTRAYNEQFF	TGCAGCGTCCCAACTCGGGCCTACAATGAGCAGTTCTTC
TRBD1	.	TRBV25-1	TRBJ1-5	CASSGDRSVQPQHF	TGTGCCAGCAGTGGGGACAGGTCGGTTCAGCCCCAGCATTTT
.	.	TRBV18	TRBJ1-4	CASSPNPGAYNEKLFF	TGTGCCAGCTCACCAAATCCGGGAGCGTATAATGAAAAACTGTTTTTT
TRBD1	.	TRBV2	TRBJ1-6	CASSVTGGTYNSPLHF	TGTGCCAGCAGCGTTACAGGGGGTACCTATAATTCACCCCTCCACTTT
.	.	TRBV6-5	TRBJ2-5	CASRLQGFQETQYF	TGTGCCAGCAGACTTCAGGGGTTCCAAGAGACCCAGTACTTC
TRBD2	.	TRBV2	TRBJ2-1	CAILSGGPYNEQFF	TGTGCCATCCTTAGCGGGGGACCCTACAATGAGCAGTTCTTC
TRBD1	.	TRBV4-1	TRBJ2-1	CASSQAGQALREQFF	TGCGCCAGCAGCCAAGCGGGACAGGCGCTCCGAGAGCAGTTCTTC
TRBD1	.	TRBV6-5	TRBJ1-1	CASSSTGRRTEAFF	TGTGCCAGCAGTTCGACAGGGAGGAGGACTGAAGCTTTCTTT
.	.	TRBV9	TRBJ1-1	CASSVGPGEAFF	TGTGCCAGCAGCGTAGGCCCCGGGGAAGCTTTCTTT
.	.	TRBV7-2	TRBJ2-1	CASSPTAHNEQFF	TGTGCCAGCAGCCCCACAGCCCACAATGAGCAGTTCTTC
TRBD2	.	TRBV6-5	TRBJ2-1	CASSDSGAYNEQFF	TGTGCCAGCAGCGATAGCGGGGCCTACAATGAGCAGTTCTTC
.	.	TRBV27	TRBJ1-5	CATRQTYNQPQHF	TGTGCCACCCGACAGACTTACAATCAGCCCCAGCATTTT
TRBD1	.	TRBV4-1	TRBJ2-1	CASSRGGQGGNEQFF	TGCGCCAGCAGCCGAGGGGGACAGGGGGGCAATGAGCAGTTCTTC
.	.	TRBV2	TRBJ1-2	CARIEGGDYGYTF	TGTGCCAGGATCGAAGGCGGGGACTATGGCTACACCTTC
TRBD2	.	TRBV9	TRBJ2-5	CASSETSGGETQYF	TGTGCCAGCAGCGAGACTAGCGGGGGGGAGACCCAGTACTTC
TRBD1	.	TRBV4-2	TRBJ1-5	CASSQVPGQGIKSNQPQHF	TGTGCCAGCAGCCAAGTGCCGGGACAGGGGATTAAAAGCAATCAGCCCCAGCATTTT
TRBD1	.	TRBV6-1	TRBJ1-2	CASSGSGQTFYGYTF	TGTGCCAGCAGTGGTTCGGGACAGACCTTTTATGGCTACACCTTC
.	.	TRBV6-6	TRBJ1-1	CASSASNTEAFF	TGTGCCAGCAGTGCTAGTAACACTGAAGCTTTCTTT
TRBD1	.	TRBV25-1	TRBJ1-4	CASQGVFHEKLFF	TGTGCCAGCCAGGGGGTCTTCCATGAAAAACTGTTTTTT
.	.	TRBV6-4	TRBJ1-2	CASSVTGIGYGYTF	TGTGCCAGCAGTGTAACAGGGATCGGCTATGGCTACACCTTC
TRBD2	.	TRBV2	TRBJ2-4	CASSLAGFNIQYF	TGTGCCAGCAGTCTAGCGGGGTTTAACATTCAGTACTTC
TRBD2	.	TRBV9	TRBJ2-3	CASSNLAGVIDTQYF	TGTGCCAGCAGCAATCTAGCGGGGGTCATAGATACGCAGTATTTT